The clone carrying this TCR beta chain appeared many times. Its antigen is unidentified. The data were obtained in a study of breast tumors, draining lymph nodes, adjacent tissues. Study findings and constraints: Tumor TCR diversity was below lymph nodes but above nontumor tissue. Data fit most tumor T cells coming from lymph node, expanding in tumor. Tumor T cell lymph node origin was a supported hypothesis, not proven.

The CDR3 has 13 residues. Germline V CDR1 and CDR2: DFQATT, SNEGSKA (reference sequence). The ends were cut back, 6 bases at V and 4 bases at J, with 12 bases in the middle. TCRdb redid the calling of the multiplex PCR reads with MiXCR, one entry per CDR3 protein. This sample has roughly 130,000 distinct CDR3 sequences, with about 20% found just once. Breast cancer patients provided tissue from their axillary draining lymph nodes. Sample: axillary lymph node tissue. The sequence was collected from a female donor with breast cancer. Some clones in this sample may be carry-over from other donors' samples. V gene TRBV20-1 combines with J gene TRBJ1-4; D is undetermined. CDR3 DNA sequence: TGCAGTGCCCGTGATTTTCTTAATGAAAAACTGTTTTTT. Its translation: CSARDFLNEKLFF.